The subject of this entry is one T cell receptor (beta chain). There is no known antigen for this receptor. The sample holds no much larger clone one base away, and base qualities are not on file. The data belong to a study of CD8+ T cells in alopecia areata (dated by TCRdb to 2017 to 2018). Notes on the research overall: Treated patients were enrolled in an open-label pilot trial of oral tofacitinib, 5 to 10 mg twice daily, for moderate-to-severe alopecia areata. Patients on tofacitinib were biopsied at baseline and after 4 and 24 weeks of treatment, and several of the patients also had a later scalp biopsy. To study T cell clonal expansion in alopecia areata, the researchers applied high-throughput TCRbeta sequencing to both the C3H/HeJ mouse model and human patients. On the human side, TCRbeta sequencing was run on scalp tissue and on sorted CD4+ and CD8+ peripheral blood T cells from healthy controls and from alopecia areata patients with either patchy or totalis/universalis disease. RNA came from the PAXgene miRNA kit for fixed scalp, the miRNeasy kit for PBMCs, and the RNeasy kit for mouse skin. TCRbeta CDR3 regions were amplified by immunoSEQ multiplex PCR using 35 Vbeta forward and 13 Jbeta reverse primers. Scalp clonality was compared across normal scalp (n=4), patchy alopecia areata scalp (n=8), and alopecia totalis/universalis scalp (n=8). Tofacitinib was administered for 6 to 18 months, and 6 months of follow-up off drug were then conducted to assess delayed response and recurrence. For the treated patients, the SALT score, which quantifies what percentage of scalp surface area is affected, served as the measure of disease severity. Study-level results and caveats: TCR sequences shared between patients were less clear than in mice, possibly partly because of HLA diversity in the patient population. The treated cohort was small, with a single nonresponder, so links between baseline CD8+ expansion and response need larger studies. Tofacitinib significantly decreased scalp clonality and the number of expanded CD8+ clones among the top 100 scalp clones. Many expanded lesional clones were found to persist in scalp and blood during tofacitinib treatment, and relapse after treatment cessation may be partly explained by this persistence. Compared with normal scalp, lesional scalp, particularly in alopecia totalis/universalis, had higher clonality and more expanded CD8+ clones, which suggests antigenic drive. Unlike mouse skin, where gammadelta T cells dominate, normal human skin contains resident alphabeta T cells that get sequenced too, which complicates analysis of the scalp TCR repertoire.

In the paper's terms, the treatment or condition label means: oral pan-JAK inhibitor, 5-10 mg twice daily. From alopecia areata patients, peripheral blood was collected along with lesional scalp punch biopsies. PBMCs were isolated by density centrifugation and stained for CD3, CD4 and CD8, after which CD4+ and CD8+ T cells were sorted on a FACSAria. Relative to germline, V is 0 bases shorter and J is 2 bases shorter, with 11 bases between their ends. From the cysteine up to the phenylalanine, the CDR3 has a length of 15 residues. Just the 45-base CDR3 DNA is kept, in frame starting at base 1. The germline V gene encodes CDR1 GTSNPN and CDR2 SVGIG (reference sequence). The library was prepared using the immunoSEQ multiplex PCR assay. For TCR sequencing, RNA was extracted from every sample and reverse transcribed into cDNA to serve as template. SuperScript III was used to make first-strand cDNA, primed with a 2:1 mix of oligo-dT and random hexamers. Amplification bias was assessed with a synthetic immune receptor repertoire, and residual bias was removed computationally. The authors' analysis ran thus. Raw reads were preprocessed for error removal, and CDR3 was defined according to IMGT conventions as running from the conserved cysteine to phenylalanine. To get clonality, Shannon entropy was normalized by log2 of the number of productive unique TCRs and the result was subtracted from 1. Scalp TCRbeta sequences were cross-referenced with sorted blood CD4 and CD8 repertoires so that the CD4 or CD8 identity of scalp clones could be inferred. Not all clones reach the TCRdb copy of this immuneACCESS table, which keeps in-frame sequences only. Checked studies attribute under half of the gap to unresolved V genes and leave the rest unexplained. Clone size and V and J calls were adopted from that table, with D and trimming inferred from the DNA. The sample table shows 210,000 or so clones, and approximately 67% are seen once. The biggest ten clones account for roughly 1.2% of the sample.

The source is a human donor with alopecia areata. This receptor chain uses TRBV30 and TRBJ2-1; a tentative D match to TRBD2 spans 6 bases. Material: CD4+ T cells sorted from blood, obtained at approximately week 42, from a patient treated with tofacitinib. At the DNA level, the sequence is TGTGCCTGGAGTGTACTATGGGGGGCCTACAATGAGCAGTTCTTC. The translation is CAWSVLWGAYNEQFF.